These 30 T cell receptor beta chains came from one sample sequenced in a study of radiotherapy plus CTLA-4 blockade in lung cancer. TCRdb keeps only in-frame clones here, not all; method: immunoSEQ multiplex PCR. The repertoire holds almost 55,000 clones, with 65% to 85% as singletons. Source: peripheral blood, taken from a patient treated with radiotherapy plus ipilimumab. All receptors come from a human donor with non-small cell lung cancer who had a partial response to radiotherapy plus ipilimumab.

The rearrangement uses TRBV11-1 and TRBJ2-4; maybe TRBD1 (5 bases). The germline V and J ends were trimmed by 4 bases and 0 bases, with 10 bases remaining between them. This CDR3 spans 15 amino acids. Germline V gene sequence: CDR1 SGHAT, CDR2 FQDESV (reference sequence). CDR3 in DNA: TGTGCCAGCAGCTCGGATGGGGCAGCCAAAAACATTCAGTACTTC. Protein product: CASSSDGAAKNIQYF. The whole variable domain, remainder taken from reference TRBV11-1 and TRBJ2-4, is EAEVAQSPRYKITEKSQAVAFWCDPISGHATLYWYRQILGQGPELLVQFQDESVVDDSQLPKDRFSAERLKGVDSTLKIQPAELGDSAMYLCASSSDGAAKNIQYFGAGTRLSVL.

The J gene is TRBJ1-6, the V gene TRBV18, with 9 bases that match TRBD1. The ends lost 3 bases at V and 10 bases at J; junction bases unmatched: 7. This CDR3 is built from 15 residues. Germline V gives CDR1 KGHSH, CDR2 LQKENI. The CDR3 sequence is CASSPLGQGISPLHF. As DNA, the CDR3 is TGTGCCAGCTCACCCCTGGGACAGGGAATCTCACCCCTCCACTTT.

The V gene is TRBV19, the J gene TRBJ1-2, with 12 positions matching TRBD1. CDR1 and CDR2 from the germline V gene are LNHDA and SQIVND (reference sequence). The J segment lost 7 bases and the V segment lost 6 bases, leaving 9 bases of the junction unmatched. This CDR3 spans 15 amino acids. DNA of the CDR3: TGTGCCAGTAGGACCCCGGGACAGGGGGCAGTTGGCTACACCTTC. The encoded protein is CASRTPGQGAVGYTF.

The chain is built from TRBV9 and TRBJ1-2; D is ambiguous. Trimming stripped 1 base from V and 4 bases from J, with 8 bases between. This CDR3 contains 13 residues. The V gene's germline CDR1 is SGDLS and CDR2 YYNGEE. The CDR3 sequence: CASSVTPSYGYTF. For the CDR3, the DNA is TGTGCCAGCAGCGTAACACCGTCCTATGGCTACACCTTC.

This chain connects TRBV28 to TRBJ2-3; D is uncertain. CDR3 length equals 12 residues. CDR1 and CDR2 (germline): MDHEN, SYDVKM. V lost 5 bases and J lost 2, with 5 bases in between. CDR3 DNA sequence: TGTGCCAGCAGTGCGCCCACAGATACGCAGTATTTT. Its protein is CASSAPTDTQYF. The whole variable domain, filled in from reference TRBV28 and TRBJ2-3, reads DVKVTQSSRYLVKRTGEKVFLECVQDMDHENMFWYRQDPGLGLRLIYFSYDVKMKEKGDIPEGYSVSREKKERFSLILESASTNQTSMYLCASSAPTDTQYFGPGTRLTVL.

This clone has a single count. CDR3 in amino acids: CASNPGGQGGLPLHF. CDR3 nucleotides: TGTGCCAGCAACCCGGGGGGGCAGGGAGGTTTACCCCTCCACTTT. The rearrangement uses TRBV2 and TRBJ1-6; weak D call: TRBD1 (6 bases). The germline CDR1 and CDR2 sequences are SNHLY and FYNNEI. This CDR3 has 15 residues. Trimming removed 7 bases from V and 12 bases from J, with 22 bases in between.

The chain uses TRBV6-4 and TRBJ2-1; TRBD2 matches 7 bases. The CDR3 consists of 15 residues. V was clipped by 3 bases and J by 0 bases; unmatched bases: 2. In germline, CDR1 is MRHNA, CDR2 SNTAGT. The CDR3 sequence is CASSESGASYNEQFF. The CDR3 DNA sequence: TGTGCCAGCAGTGAAAGCGGGGCCTCCTACAATGAGCAGTTCTTC.

The rearrangement joins TRBV2 to TRBJ2-7; no reliable D call. This CDR3 has 14 amino acids. The germline V gene encodes CDR1 SNHLY and CDR2 FYNNEI. Trimming cost V 5 bases and J 0 bases, with 11 bases left between them. The CDR3 loop is CASSLRDYSYEQYF. In DNA form, the CDR3 reads TGTGCCAGCAGTCTGCGCGATTACTCCTACGAGCAGTACTTC.

The gene calls are TRBV7-9 and TRBJ1-2; weak D call: TRBD1 (5 bases). V lost 5 bases, J lost 8 bases, and 18 bases lay in between. CDR3 length: 14 amino acids. CDR1 is SEHNR, CDR2 FQNEAQ, per germline (reference sequence). As DNA, the CDR3 is TGTGCCAGCAGCCGCACGACAGTTCCTGTCGGCTACACCTTC. Its protein product is CASSRTTVPVGYTF.

The chain recombines TRBV7-8 with TRBJ2-5, with 12 bases that match TRBD2. The V gene's germline CDR1 is SGHVS and CDR2 FQNEAQ. Trimming removed 4 bases from V and 4 bases from J; junction bases left unmatched: 13. This CDR3 has 18 amino acids. The CDR3: CASSSRLAGATAGETQYF. CDR3 coding DNA: TGTGCCAGCAGCTCCAGACTAGCGGGGGCAACCGCGGGAGAGACCCAGTACTTC. The whole variable domain, remainder taken from reference TRBV7-8 and TRBJ2-5, is GAGVSQSPRYKVAKRGQDVALRCDPISGHVSLFWYQQALGQGPEFLTYFQNEAQLDKSGLPSDRFFAERPEGSVSTLKIQRTQQEDSAVYLCASSSRLAGATAGETQYFGPGTRLLVL.

CDR3 in DNA: TGTGCCAGTAGTATAGATCTAGCTAGCGTAGATACGCAGTATTTT. It specifies CASSIDLASVDTQYF. The V and J genes are TRBV19 and TRBJ2-3, with D possibly TRBD2 on 6 matching bases. Germline V gives CDR1 LNHDA, CDR2 SQIVND (reference sequence). Trimming pared 0 bases from V and 5 bases from J, leaving 12 bases between. This CDR3 region has 15 residues. Complete variable domain (other parts from reference TRBV19 and TRBJ2-3): DGGITQSPKYLFRKEGQNVTLSCEQNLNHDAMYWYRQDPGQGLRLIYYSQIVNDFQKGDIAEGYSVSREKKESFPLTVTSAQKNPTAFYLCASSIDLASVDTQYFGPGTRLTVL.

This clone came up a few times. This CDR3 reads CASRFTSGGAGTDTQYF. In DNA form, the CDR3 reads TGTGCCAGCAGATTTACTAGCGGGGGGGCGGGCACAGATACGCAGTATTTT. This chain uses TRBV7-2 with TRBJ2-3; 13 bases match TRBD2. The CDR3 contains 17 residues. The germline V gene encodes CDR1 SGHTA and CDR2 FQGNSA. J was trimmed by 1 base and V by 6 bases; bases with no gene match: 7.

The V call is TRBV9, the J call TRBJ2-5, with a possible D match to TRBD2 (5 bases). Trimming stripped 2 bases from V and 5 bases from J, with 7 bases between. CDR3 size: 12 residues. Germline CDR1 SGDLS, CDR2 YYNGEE. CDR3 bases: TGTGCCAGCAGCGTGGACTTTGAGACCCAGTACTTC. Translated: CASSVDFETQYF.

The rearrangement uses TRBV5-6 and TRBJ2-3, with D perhaps matching TRBD1 (6 bases). In germline, CDR1 is SGHDT, CDR2 YYEEEE. The CDR3 length is 16 residues. The V end was cut by 4 bases, the J end by 3 bases, with 18 bases between. The CDR3 here is CASSGVQGPGTDTQYF. CDR3 bases: TGTGCCAGCAGCGGGGTACAGGGCCCAGGGACAGATACGCAGTATTTT.

This chain links TRBV5-5 with TRBJ1-1; no clear D. Trimming removed 0 bases from V and 11 bases from J, with 14 bases in between. CDR1 and CDR2 from the germline V gene are SGHKS and YYEKEE (reference sequence). This CDR3 is 13 amino acids long. The CDR3 sequence: CASSLGGPRGAFF. The CDR3 nucleotides read TGTGCCAGCAGCTTGGGAGGGCCCCGTGGGGCTTTCTTT.

This chain joins TRBV11-2 and TRBJ2-6; D unclear. The germline gives CDR1 SGHAT, CDR2 FQNNGV. The CDR3 has 16 residues. V lost 6 bases and J 0 bases, leaving 12 bases between the germline ends. The CDR3 region is CASRPLSLSGANVLTF. Written as DNA, the CDR3 is TGTGCCAGCAGGCCACTGAGCCTCTCTGGGGCCAACGTCCTGACTTTC.

This chain joins TRBV28 and TRBJ2-7; 12 nucleotides line up with TRBD2. CDR1 is MDHEN and CDR2 is SYDVKM in the germline V gene. This CDR3 has 14 residues. V lost 6 bases to trimming and J lost 2 bases; unmatched junction nucleotides: 2. The CDR3 sequence: CASSPSGGAYEQYF. CDR3 sequence (DNA): TGTGCCAGCAGCCCTAGCGGGGGGGCCTACGAGCAGTACTTC. Full variable domain (outside the CDR3, taken from reference TRBV28 and TRBJ2-7): DVKVTQSSRYLVKRTGEKVFLECVQDMDHENMFWYRQDPGLGLRLIYFSYDVKMKEKGDIPEGYSVSREKKERFSLILESASTNQTSMYLCASSPSGGAYEQYFGPGTRLTVT.

The J gene is TRBJ1-3, the V gene TRBV13, with D possibly being TRBD1 (5 bases). In germline, CDR1 is PRHDT, CDR2 FYEKMQ (reference sequence). Deletions cut 3 bases from V and 7 bases from J, with 7 bases between. The CDR3 covers 12 residues. The CDR3 region has the DNA TGTGCCAGCAGCTTCGGGGGGAACACCATATATTTT. Protein sequence: CASSFGGNTIYF.

This clone turned up a few times. The chain uses TRBV7-9 and TRBJ2-1; TRBD1 is a possible D gene (6 bases). Looked up from germline, CDR1 is SEHNR and CDR2 is FQNEAQ (reference sequence). The CDR3 contains 15 residues. V lost 5 bases to trimming and J lost 6 bases, with 17 bases between them. The CDR3 protein is CASSQDTGRRNEQFF. The CDR3 DNA reads as TGTGCCAGCAGCCAAGATACAGGGCGTCGCAATGAGCAGTTCTTC.

This chain links TRBV19 with TRBJ2-1, with D possibly matching TRBD2 (7 bases). Germline CDR1 reads LNHDA; CDR2 reads SQIVND (reference sequence). V lost 10 bases to trimming and J lost 5 bases, with 21 bases between them. This CDR3 has 15 residues. The CDR3: CATLPVGGHHNEQFF. The CDR3 region has the DNA TGTGCCACCCTTCCCGTGGGGGGGCACCACAATGAGCAGTTCTTC.

This clone was observed once. The chain employs TRBV7-3 and TRBJ2-3; 12 positions agree with TRBD2. CDR1 SGHTA and CDR2 FQGTGA come from the germline V gene. This CDR3 has 16 residues. V shed 1 base and J 8 bases; nucleotides not matched to a gene: 7. DNA for the CDR3: TGTGCCAGCAGCTTAATTCCTAGCGGGGGGGTGGGTACGCAGTATTTT. Its protein product is CASSLIPSGGVGTQYF.

The V gene is TRBV5-6, the J gene TRBJ2-7; D perhaps matches TRBD1 (6 bases). This CDR3 is built from 14 residues. V dropped 0 bases and J dropped 5 bases, with 12 bases sitting between them. Germline assignment: CDR1 SGHDT and CDR2 YYEEEE. For the CDR3, the DNA is TGTGCCAGCAGCTTGGTCCACAGGGTAGACGAGCAGTACTTC. It is translated as CASSLVHRVDEQYF.

The chain recombines TRBV19 with TRBJ2-7, with a tentative D call TRBD1 (6 bases). Per the germline V gene, CDR1 is LNHDA and CDR2 is SQIVND (reference sequence). V lost 5 bases to trimming and J lost 7 bases, with 18 bases between them. CDR3 size: 14 residues. CDR3 residues: CASSSLATGPEQYF. In DNA form, the CDR3 reads TGTGCCAGTAGTTCCTTAGCAACAGGGCCGGAGCAGTACTTC.

This clone was picked up one time. Mismatch with germline at one junction end may stem from a read error. V and J are TRBV18 and TRBJ2-1; possible D gene TRBD2, 5 bases. The CDR3 has 11 amino acids. Germline V lookup: CDR1 KGHSH, CDR2 LQKENI. CDR3 bases: TGTGCCAGCTCACCCGAAGGAGGCCCTCTCTTC. This codes for CASSPEGGPLF.

The rearrangement joins TRBV5-6 to TRBJ2-5; possibly TRBD1 for D (5 bases). The CDR3 is 14 residues long. Germline-derived CDR1 and CDR2 are SGHDT and YYEEEE. Trimming removed 4 bases from V and 5 bases from J, with 15 bases in between. This CDR3 is CASSPGYVIETQYF. The CDR3 DNA sequence: TGTGCCAGCAGCCCAGGGTACGTCATTGAGACCCAGTACTTC.

The chain is built from TRBV5-1 and TRBJ1-1; 8 positions agree with TRBD1. CDR1 and CDR2 (germline): SGHRS, YFSETQ. Trimming at V came to 3 bases and at J to 2 bases, leaving 9 bases not matched to a gene. The CDR3 is made up of 16 amino acids. CDR3 coding DNA: TGCGCCAGCAGCTACGGACAGGGATTAGGAAACACTGAAGCTTTCTTT. The encoded protein is CASSYGQGLGNTEAFF. The variable domain in full, with the rest retrieved from reference TRBV5-1 and TRBJ1-1, is KAGVTQTPRYLIKTRGQQVTLSCSPISGHRSVSWYQQTPGQGLQFLFEYFSETQRNKGNFPGRFSGRQFSNSRSEMNVSTLELGDSALYLCASSYGQGLGNTEAFFGQGTRLTVV.

The rearrangement joins TRBV28 to TRBJ2-3; 9 nucleotides line up with TRBD1. Germline V gene sequence: CDR1 MDHEN, CDR2 SYDVKM. The CDR3 runs to 18 residues. Losses at the gene ends were 3 bases for V and 6 bases for J; bases not matched to a gene: 16. The DNA for the CDR3 is TGTGCCAGCAGTTTGCCACCCCCTCGGACAGGGGCGATGGATACGCAGTATTTT. Amino acids: CASSLPPPRTGAMDTQYF.

J is TRBJ2-2 and V is TRBV7-9, with a possible D match to TRBD1 (6 bases). The V gene's germline CDR1 is SEHNR and CDR2 FQNEAQ (reference sequence). Between the trimmed V and J ends, which lost 3 bases and 1 base, there was a span of 6 bases. This CDR3 is built from 14 residues. The CDR3 nucleotides read TGTGCCAGCAGCTTGGGACAGAACACCGGGGAGCTGTTTTTT. Translating gives CASSLGQNTGELFF.

The rearrangement uses TRBV5-1 and TRBJ2-7; possibly TRBD1 for D (7 bases). The V gene's germline CDR1 is SGHRS and CDR2 YFSETQ. The CDR3 is 15 residues long. The V end lost 0 bases, the J end lost 5 bases, and 15 bases lay between the germline ends. For the CDR3, the DNA is TGCGCCAGCAGCTTGGAGCAGGGGGGAAAGGACGAGCAGTACTTC. It is translated as CASSLEQGGKDEQYF.

This clone occurred once. CDR3 bases: TGCGCCAGCAGCTTGGAGAATAGCCGATACAATGAGCAGTTCTTC. Translation gives CASSLENSRYNEQFF. V and J are TRBV5-1 and TRBJ2-1; D gene ambiguous. Germline values: CDR1 SGHRS, CDR2 YFSETQ. CDR3 length: 15 amino acids. Deletions cut 0 bases from V and 4 bases from J, with 11 bases between. Together with reference TRBV5-1 and TRBJ2-1, the CDR3 gives the full variable domain: KAGVTQTPRYLIKTRGQQVTLSCSPISGHRSVSWYQQTPGQGLQFLFEYFSETQRNKGNFPGRFSGRQFSNSRSEMNVSTLELGDSALYLCASSLENSRYNEQFFGPGTRLTVL.